A single sample is the source of the 19 T cell receptor beta chains below, sequenced in a study of blood T cell repertoires in COVID-19. Some clones are missing from TCRdb's copy, which holds only in-frame ones; the method was immunoSEQ multiplex PCR. Among around 42,000 clones listed, about nine tenths were seen once. Sequences were obtained from peripheral blood. Source of these receptors: a human donor in a cohort sampled during active COVID-19.

The rearrangement uses TRBV27 and TRBJ2-1, with 11 positions matching TRBD2. Germline loops: CDR1 MNHEY, CDR2 SMNVEV (reference sequence). This CDR3 has 16 residues. Germline trimming cut 9 bases from V and 4 bases from J; bases unmatched to any gene: 11. In DNA form, the CDR3 reads TGTGCCAGTACCATTCTAGCGGGAGGAGCATACAATGAGCAGTTCTTC. This encodes CASTILAGGAYNEQFF.

This rearrangement joins TRBV12-3 or TRBV12-4 to TRBJ2-3; 7 bases align to TRBD2. The CDR3 length is 13 residues. V was pared by 5 bases and J by 2 bases, with 1 base of the junction left unmatched. This CDR3 is CASSRDYTDTQYF. Written as DNA, the CDR3 is TGTGCCAGCAGTAGGGACTACACAGATACGCAGTATTTT.

The chain links TRBV10-3 to TRBJ2-7, with D maybe TRBD2 (6 bases). V was shortened by 10 bases and J by 6 bases, with 13 bases between the two germline ends. This CDR3 spans 11 amino acids. Germline V gene lookup returns CDR1 ENHRY and CDR2 SYGVKD. The CDR3 DNA sequence: TGTGCCACCGGACTGGGGGGCGAGCAGTACTTC. Translating gives CATGLGGEQYF.

The chain recombines TRBV5-5 with TRBJ2-5; D is undetermined. Germline V gene data show CDR1 as SGHKS and CDR2 as YYEKEE (reference sequence). The CDR3 covers 13 residues. V lost 4 bases and J 4 bases, leaving 11 bases between the germline ends. CDR3 nucleotides: TGTGCCAGCAGCCTCGACTCTCGAGAGACCCAGTACTTC. Protein product: CASSLDSRETQYF.

The chain carries TRBV7-3 and TRBJ2-1; 8 nucleotides align to TRBD2. Looked up from germline, CDR1 is SGHTA and CDR2 is FQGTGA. This CDR3 contains 16 residues. The trim removed 5 bases at V and 8 bases at J, leaving 14 bases unmatched. The CDR3 spells CASSPLGRGEEDEQFF. DNA for the CDR3: TGTGCCAGCAGCCCACTCGGGCGGGGGGAAGAAGATGAGCAGTTCTTC.

The chain combines TRBV12-3 or TRBV12-4 with TRBJ1-2, with 7 bases aligning to TRBD1. This CDR3 has 13 amino acids. V lost 6 bases, J lost 8 bases, and 9 bases stayed unmatched. CDR3 DNA: TGTGCCAGCAGCCGACAGGGCCTCGGCGGCTACACCTTC. Translation gives CASSRQGLGGYTF.

The V call is TRBV7-9, the J call TRBJ2-1; 13 bases line up with TRBD2. After removal of 5 bases from V and 4 bases from J, the junction contained 2 bases not matched to a gene. This CDR3 has 15 amino acids. CDR1 is SEHNR and CDR2 is FQNEAQ in the germline V gene (reference sequence). The chain's CDR3 is CASSLTSGGYNEQFF. CDR3 nucleotides: TGTGCCAGCAGCCTGACTAGCGGGGGGTACAATGAGCAGTTCTTC.

This rearrangement joins TRBV5-1 to TRBJ1-6; D unresolved. Per germline, CDR1 SGHRS and CDR2 YFSETQ. This CDR3 comprises 15 residues. V was clipped by 0 bases and J by 11 bases, with 15 bases between them. The CDR3: CASSLESGVGTPLHF. The CDR3 DNA follows: TGCGCCAGCAGCTTGGAGTCCGGGGTCGGGACACCCCTCCACTTT.

V gene TRBV27 combines with J gene TRBJ2-3; 10 bases match TRBD2. The CDR3 extends over 20 amino acids. Germline trimming cut 8 bases from V and 7 bases from J; bases unmatched to any gene: 27. Germline lookup yields CDR1 MNHEY and CDR2 SMNVEV (reference sequence). CDR3 coding DNA: TGTGCCAGCTCCCCGCTAGGAGGTCTAGCGGGAGTCGGGGGCACGTATACGCAGTATTTT. Amino acid sequence: CASSPLGGLAGVGGTYTQYF.

This chain uses TRBV9 with TRBJ1-3, with 8 bases identical to TRBD1. CDR1 and CDR2 from the germline V gene are SGDLS and YYNGEE. The CDR3 has 16 amino acids. Trimming took 5 bases from V and 1 from J; bases not matched to a gene: 8. The CDR3 loop reads CASSDRGKPSGNTIYF. DNA of the CDR3: TGTGCCAGCAGTGACAGGGGAAAACCTTCTGGAAACACCATATATTTT.

The chain employs TRBV7-2 and TRBJ1-6; 9 nucleotides align to TRBD1. Looked up from germline, CDR1 is SGHTA and CDR2 is FQGNSA. Unmatched junction bases numbered 6, after V lost 5 bases and J lost 7 bases. CDR3 length: 15 residues. In nucleotides, the CDR3 is TGTGCCAGCAGCCGCGACAGGGGGACGAATTCACCCCTCCACTTT. It specifies CASSRDRGTNSPLHF.

V usage is TRBV4-3 and J usage is TRBJ1-3; 7 bases align to TRBD1. The CDR3 runs 20 residues. V was pared by 4 bases and J by 1 base, with 19 bases of the junction left unmatched. Germline-derived CDR1 and CDR2 are LGHNA and YSLEER. The CDR3 nucleotides read TGCGCCAGCAGCCCAGCTAAGGGGGCGTCTCTCCCAGTTTCTGGAAACACCATATATTTT. Protein: CASSPAKGASLPVSGNTIYF.

The V gene is TRBV25-1, the J gene TRBJ1-3; the match to TRBD1 covers 7 bases. Germline-derived CDR1 and CDR2 are MGHDK and SYGVNS. The CDR3 spans 12 residues. With V trimmed by 9 bases and J by 4 bases, 3 bases remained unmatched. This CDR3 is CASMTGGNTIYF. The DNA for the CDR3 is TGTGCCAGTATGACAGGGGGAAACACCATATATTTT.

The rearrangement links TRBV11-2 to TRBJ1-3; TRBD1 is a possible D gene (6 bases). CDR3 length: 19 residues. Germline V gene sequence: CDR1 SGHAT, CDR2 FQNNGV. The V end was cut by 5 bases, the J end by 3 bases, with 26 bases between. The CDR3 sequence is CASSRLEQGPFLGGNTIYF. The DNA of the CDR3 is TGTGCCAGCAGCCGCCTCGAGCAGGGGCCTTTCTTGGGTGGAAACACCATATATTTT.

The chain is built from TRBV10-3 and TRBJ2-7; D may be TRBD2 (5 bases). V gave up 0 bases and J gave up 0 bases, with 12 bases separating them. The CDR3 loop spans 16 amino acids. Germline V gives CDR1 ENHRY, CDR2 SYGVKD. The CDR3 nucleotides read TGTGCCATCAGTGAGTCGACTACTAGGAACTCCTACGAGCAGTACTTC. Translated: CAISESTTRNSYEQYF.

The chain joins TRBV18 to TRBJ2-7, with D possibly TRBD1 on 6 matching bases. The CDR3 covers 13 residues. Germline assignment: CDR1 KGHSH and CDR2 LQKENI. V was clipped by 3 bases and J by 5 bases, with 11 bases between them. The CDR3 DNA reads as TGTGCCAGCTCACCCTCCGGACAGAACGAGCAGTACTTC. Its translation: CASSPSGQNEQYF.

The chain carries TRBV19 and TRBJ2-3, with 12 bases aligning to TRBD1. This CDR3 comprises 14 residues. Germline loops: CDR1 LNHDA, CDR2 SQIVND (reference sequence). With V trimmed by 10 bases and J by 1 base, 3 bases remained unmatched. The CDR3 region has the DNA TGTGCCACCGGGGACAGGGGGCGCACAGATACGCAGTATTTT. It encodes CATGDRGRTDTQYF.

This chain links TRBV12-2 with TRBJ1-1; the DNA was not compared with TRBD1, the D call given in the table. TRBV12-2 is listed as a pseudogene. The length of the CDR3 is 15 residues. The CDR3 loop is CASRLTGGENTEAFF. DNA for the CDR3: TGTGCAAGTCGCTTAACAGGGGGAGAGAACACTGAAGCTTTCTTT.

The chain is built from TRBV7-2 and TRBJ2-3, with unresolved D. Per the germline V gene, CDR1 is SGHTA and CDR2 is FQGNSA. This CDR3 comprises 13 residues. The V end lost 3 bases, the J end lost 4 bases, and 8 bases lay between the germline ends. The CDR3 DNA reads as TGTGCCAGCAGCTTCCCAGGCGCAGATACGCAGTATTTT. Its protein product is CASSFPGADTQYF.